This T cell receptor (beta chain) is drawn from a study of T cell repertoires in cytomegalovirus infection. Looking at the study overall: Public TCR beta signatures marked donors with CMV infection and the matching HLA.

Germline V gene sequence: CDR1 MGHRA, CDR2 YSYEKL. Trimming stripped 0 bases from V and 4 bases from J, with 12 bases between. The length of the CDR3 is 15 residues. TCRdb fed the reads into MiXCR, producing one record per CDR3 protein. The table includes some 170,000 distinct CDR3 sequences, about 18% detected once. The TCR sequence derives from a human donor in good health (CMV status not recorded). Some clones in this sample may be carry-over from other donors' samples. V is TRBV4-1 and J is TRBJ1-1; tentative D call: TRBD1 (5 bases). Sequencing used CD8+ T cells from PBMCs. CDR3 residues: CASSQERGAGTEAFF. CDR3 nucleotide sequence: TGCGCCAGCAGCCAAGAAAGGGGCGCGGGCACTGAAGCTTTCTTT.